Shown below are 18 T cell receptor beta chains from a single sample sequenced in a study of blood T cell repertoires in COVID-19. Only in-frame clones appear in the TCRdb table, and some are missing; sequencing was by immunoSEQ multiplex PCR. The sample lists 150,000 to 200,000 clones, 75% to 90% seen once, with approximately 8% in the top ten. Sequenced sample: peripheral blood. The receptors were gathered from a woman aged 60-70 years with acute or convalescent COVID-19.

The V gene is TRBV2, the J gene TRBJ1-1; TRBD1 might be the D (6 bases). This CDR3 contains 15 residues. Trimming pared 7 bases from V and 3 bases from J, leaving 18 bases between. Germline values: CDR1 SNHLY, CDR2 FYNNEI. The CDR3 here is CASMRGGRADTEAFF. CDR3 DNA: TGTGCCAGCATGAGAGGGGGGAGGGCGGACACTGAAGCTTTCTTT.

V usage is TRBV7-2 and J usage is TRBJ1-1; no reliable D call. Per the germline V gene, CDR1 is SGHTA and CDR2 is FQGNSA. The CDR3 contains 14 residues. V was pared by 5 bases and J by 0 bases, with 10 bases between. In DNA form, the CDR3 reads TGTGCCAGCAGCCAAGACACCATGAACACTGAAGCTTTCTTT. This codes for CASSQDTMNTEAFF. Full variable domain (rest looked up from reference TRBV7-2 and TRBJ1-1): GAGVSQSPSNKVTEKGKDVELRCDPISGHTALYWYRQSLGQGLEFLIYFQGNSAPDKSGLPSDRFSAERTGGSVSTLTIQRTQQEDSAVYLCASSQDTMNTEAFFGQGTRLTVV.

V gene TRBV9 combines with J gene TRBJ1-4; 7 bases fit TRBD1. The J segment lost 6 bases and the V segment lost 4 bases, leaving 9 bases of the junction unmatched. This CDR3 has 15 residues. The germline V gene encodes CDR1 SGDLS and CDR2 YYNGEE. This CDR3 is CASSFQGQGDEKLFF. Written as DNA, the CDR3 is TGTGCCAGCAGCTTCCAGGGTCAGGGGGATGAAAAACTGTTTTTT.

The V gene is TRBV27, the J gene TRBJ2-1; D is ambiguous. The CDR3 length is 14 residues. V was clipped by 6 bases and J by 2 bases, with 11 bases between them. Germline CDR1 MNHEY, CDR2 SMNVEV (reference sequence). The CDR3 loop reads CASRRGITYNEQFF. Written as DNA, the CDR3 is TGTGCCAGCAGGAGAGGAATAACCTACAATGAGCAGTTCTTC.

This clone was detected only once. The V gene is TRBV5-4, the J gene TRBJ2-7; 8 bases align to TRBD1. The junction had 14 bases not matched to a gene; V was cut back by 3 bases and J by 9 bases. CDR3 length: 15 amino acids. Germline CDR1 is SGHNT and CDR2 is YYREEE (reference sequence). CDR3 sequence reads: CASSSLGTGRAVQYF. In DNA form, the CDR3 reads TGTGCCAGCAGCTCCCTTGGGACAGGTAGGGCGGTGCAGTACTTC.

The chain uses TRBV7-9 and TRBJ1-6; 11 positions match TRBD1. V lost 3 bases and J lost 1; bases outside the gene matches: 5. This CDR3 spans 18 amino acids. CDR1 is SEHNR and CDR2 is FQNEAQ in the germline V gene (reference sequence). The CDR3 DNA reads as TGTGCCAGCAGCTTTCGGACAGGGGGCTTGTCCTATAATTCACCCCTCCACTTT. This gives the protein CASSFRTGGLSYNSPLHF.

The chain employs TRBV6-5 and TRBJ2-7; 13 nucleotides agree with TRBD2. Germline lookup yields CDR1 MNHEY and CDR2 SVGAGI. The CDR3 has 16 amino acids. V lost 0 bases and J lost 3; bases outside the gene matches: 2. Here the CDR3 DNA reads TGTGCCAGCAGTTACTCGAGGACTAGCGGGAGCTACGAGCAGTACTTC. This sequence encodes CASSYSRTSGSYEQYF.

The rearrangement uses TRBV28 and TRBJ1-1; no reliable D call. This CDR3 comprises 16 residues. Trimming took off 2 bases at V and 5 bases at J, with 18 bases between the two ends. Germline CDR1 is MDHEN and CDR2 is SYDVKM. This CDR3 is CASSLISGTGRTEAFF. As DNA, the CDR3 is TGTGCCAGCAGTTTAATTTCTGGTACGGGGAGGACTGAAGCTTTCTTT.

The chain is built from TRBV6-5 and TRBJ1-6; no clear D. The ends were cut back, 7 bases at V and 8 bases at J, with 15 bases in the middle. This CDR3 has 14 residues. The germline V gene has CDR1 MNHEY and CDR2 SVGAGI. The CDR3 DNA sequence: TGTGCCAGCACCCCTTCCTGGCGGGATTCACCCCTCCACTTT. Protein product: CASTPSWRDSPLHF.

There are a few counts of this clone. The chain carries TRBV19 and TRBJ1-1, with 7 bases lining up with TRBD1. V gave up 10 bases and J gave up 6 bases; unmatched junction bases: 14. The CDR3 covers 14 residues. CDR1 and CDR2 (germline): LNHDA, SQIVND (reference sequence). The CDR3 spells CATKDGQADSEAFF. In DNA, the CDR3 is TGTGCCACCAAAGACGGACAGGCGGACTCTGAAGCTTTCTTT.

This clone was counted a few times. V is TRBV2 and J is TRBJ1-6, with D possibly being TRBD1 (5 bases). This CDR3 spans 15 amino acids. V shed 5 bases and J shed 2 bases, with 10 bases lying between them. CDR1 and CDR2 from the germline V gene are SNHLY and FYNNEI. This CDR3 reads CASSQGLTYNSPLHF. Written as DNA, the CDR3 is TGTGCCAGCAGTCAGGGACTGACCTATAATTCACCCCTCCACTTT.

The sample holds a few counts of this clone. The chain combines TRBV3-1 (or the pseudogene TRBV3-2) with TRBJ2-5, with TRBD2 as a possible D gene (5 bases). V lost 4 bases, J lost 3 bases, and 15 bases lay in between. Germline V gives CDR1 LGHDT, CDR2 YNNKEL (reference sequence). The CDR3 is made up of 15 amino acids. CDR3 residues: CASSLHWTREETQYF. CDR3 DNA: TGTGCCAGCAGCCTACACTGGACGCGGGAAGAGACCCAGTACTTC.

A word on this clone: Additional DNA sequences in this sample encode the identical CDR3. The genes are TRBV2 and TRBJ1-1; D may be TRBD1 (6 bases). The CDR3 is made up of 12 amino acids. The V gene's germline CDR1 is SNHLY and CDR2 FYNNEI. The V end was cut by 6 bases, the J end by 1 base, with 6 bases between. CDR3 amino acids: CASRTGNTEAFF. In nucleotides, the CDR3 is TGTGCCAGCAGGACAGGGAACACTGAAGCTTTCTTT.

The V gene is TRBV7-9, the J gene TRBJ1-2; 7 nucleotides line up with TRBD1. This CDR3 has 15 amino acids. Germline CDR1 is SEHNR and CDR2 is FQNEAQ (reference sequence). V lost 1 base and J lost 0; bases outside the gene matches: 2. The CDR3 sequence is CASSLGQGANYGYTF. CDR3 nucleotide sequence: TGTGCCAGCAGCTTAGGACAGGGAGCTAACTATGGCTACACCTTC.

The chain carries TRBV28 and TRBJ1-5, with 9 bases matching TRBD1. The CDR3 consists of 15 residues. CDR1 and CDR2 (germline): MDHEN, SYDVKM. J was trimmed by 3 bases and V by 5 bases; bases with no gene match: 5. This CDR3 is CASSHRTGVNQPQHF. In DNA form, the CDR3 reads TGTGCCAGCAGTCACCGGACAGGGGTCAATCAGCCCCAGCATTTT. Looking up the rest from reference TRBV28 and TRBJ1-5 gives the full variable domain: DVKVTQSSRYLVKRTGEKVFLECVQDMDHENMFWYRQDPGLGLRLIYFSYDVKMKEKGDIPEGYSVSREKKERFSLILESASTNQTSMYLCASSHRTGVNQPQHFGDGTRLSIL.

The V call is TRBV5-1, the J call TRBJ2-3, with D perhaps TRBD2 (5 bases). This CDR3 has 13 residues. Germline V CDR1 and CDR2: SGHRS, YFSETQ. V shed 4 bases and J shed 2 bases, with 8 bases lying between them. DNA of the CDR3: TGCGCCAGCAGCACGAGGGACACAGATACGCAGTATTTT. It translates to CASSTRDTDTQYF.

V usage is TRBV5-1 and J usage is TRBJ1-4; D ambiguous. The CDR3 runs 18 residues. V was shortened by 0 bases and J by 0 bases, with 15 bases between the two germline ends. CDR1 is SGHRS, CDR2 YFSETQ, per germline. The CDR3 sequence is CASSLEWEGRTTNEKLFF. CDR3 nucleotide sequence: TGCGCCAGCAGCTTGGAATGGGAGGGAAGGACAACTAATGAAAAACTGTTTTTT.

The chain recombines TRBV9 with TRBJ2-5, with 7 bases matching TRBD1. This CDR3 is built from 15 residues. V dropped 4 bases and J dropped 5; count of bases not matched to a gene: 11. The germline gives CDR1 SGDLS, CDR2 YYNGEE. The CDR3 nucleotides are TGTGCCAGCAGCACCAACAGGGGTGTTATGGAGACCCAGTACTTC. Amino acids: CASSTNRGVMETQYF. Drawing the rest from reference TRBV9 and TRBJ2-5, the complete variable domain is DSGVTQTPKHLITATGQRVTLRCSPRSGDLSVYWYQQSLDQGLQFLIQYYNGEERAKGNILERFSAQQFPDLHSELNLSSLELGDSALYFCASSTNRGVMETQYFGPGTRLLVL.